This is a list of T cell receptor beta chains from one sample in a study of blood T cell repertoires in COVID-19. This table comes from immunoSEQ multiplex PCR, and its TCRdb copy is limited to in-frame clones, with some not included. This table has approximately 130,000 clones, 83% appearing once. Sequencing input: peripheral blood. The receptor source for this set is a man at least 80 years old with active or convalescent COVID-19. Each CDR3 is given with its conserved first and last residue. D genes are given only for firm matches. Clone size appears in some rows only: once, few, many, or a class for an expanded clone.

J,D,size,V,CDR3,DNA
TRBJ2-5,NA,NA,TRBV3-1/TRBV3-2,CASSLARETQYF,TGTGCCAGCAGCCTTGCGCGGGAGACCCAGTACTTC
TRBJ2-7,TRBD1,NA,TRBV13,CASTLQGAYEQYF,TGTGCCAGCACCCTACAGGGGGCCTACGAGCAGTACTTC
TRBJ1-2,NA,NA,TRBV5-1,CASSLAGGADGYTF,TGCGCCAGCAGCTTGGCGGGCGGGGCCGATGGCTACACCTTC
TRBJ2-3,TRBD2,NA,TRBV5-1,CASSLGGAADTQYF,TGCGCCAGCAGTCTCGGGGGGGCGGCAGATACGCAGTATTTT
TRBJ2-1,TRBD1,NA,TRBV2,CASSRGQGYNEQFF,TGTGCCAGCAGTAGGGGGCAGGGGTACAATGAGCAGTTCTTC
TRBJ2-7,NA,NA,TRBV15,CATSRSRGYEQYF,TGTGCCACCAGCAGATCCAGGGGCTACGAGCAGTACTTC
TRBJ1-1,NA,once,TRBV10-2,CASSSTGKDGAFF,TGCGCCAGCAGTTCGACAGGAAAGGACGGAGCTTTCTTT
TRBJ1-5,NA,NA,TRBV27,CASTREGSGNQPQHF,TGTGCCAGCACCAGGGAGGGGTCGGGAAATCAGCCCCAGCATTTT
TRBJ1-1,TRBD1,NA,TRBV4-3,CASSRGQANTEAFF,TGCGCCAGCAGCCGCGGACAGGCGAACACTGAAGCTTTCTTT
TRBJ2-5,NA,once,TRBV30,CAWSVLDQETQYF,TGTGCCTGGAGTGTACTAGACCAAGAGACCCAGTACTTC
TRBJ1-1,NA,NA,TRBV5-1,CASSRSWSNTEAFF,TGCGCCAGCAGTAGGAGCTGGTCGAACACTGAAGCTTTCTTT
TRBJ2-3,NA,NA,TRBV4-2,CASSQVYAGRYTDTQYF,TGTGCCAGCAGCCAAGTCTATGCGGGGCGTTACACAGATACGCAGTATTTT
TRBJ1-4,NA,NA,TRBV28,CASKPGQGMEKLFF,TGTGCCAGCAAACCGGGGCAGGGGATGGAAAAACTGTTTTTT
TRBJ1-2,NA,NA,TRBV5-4,CASSLSGAEYGYTF,TGTGCCAGCAGCTTGTCAGGGGCCGAGTATGGCTACACCTTC
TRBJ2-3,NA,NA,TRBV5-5,CASVERITDTQYF,TGTGCCAGCGTCGAGCGGATCACAGATACGCAGTATTTT
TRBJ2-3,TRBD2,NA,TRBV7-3,CASSFSGRGDGDTQYF,TGTGCCAGCAGCTTCTCCGGCCGGGGGGACGGGGATACGCAGTATTTT
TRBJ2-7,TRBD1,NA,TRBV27,CASSQRDSAYEQYF,TGTGCCAGCAGTCAACGGGACAGTGCCTACGAGCAGTACTTC
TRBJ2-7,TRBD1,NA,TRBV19,CASSNQGVRSEQYF,TGTGCCAGTAGTAACCAGGGGGTCAGATCCGAGCAGTACTTC
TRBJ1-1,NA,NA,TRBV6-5,CASSYSARANTEAFF,TGTGCCAGCAGTTACTCTGCCAGGGCCAACACTGAAGCTTTCTTT
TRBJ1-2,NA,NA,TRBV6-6,CASSYSTARDYGYTF,TGTGCCAGCAGTTACTCGACAGCGAGAGACTATGGCTACACCTTC
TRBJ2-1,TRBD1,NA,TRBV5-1,CASSVQGYNEQFF,TGCGCCAGCAGCGTACAGGGGTACAATGAGCAGTTCTTC
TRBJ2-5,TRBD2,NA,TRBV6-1,CASSGRLAGHQETQYF,TGTGCCAGCAGTGGACGACTAGCGGGGCACCAAGAGACCCAGTACTTC